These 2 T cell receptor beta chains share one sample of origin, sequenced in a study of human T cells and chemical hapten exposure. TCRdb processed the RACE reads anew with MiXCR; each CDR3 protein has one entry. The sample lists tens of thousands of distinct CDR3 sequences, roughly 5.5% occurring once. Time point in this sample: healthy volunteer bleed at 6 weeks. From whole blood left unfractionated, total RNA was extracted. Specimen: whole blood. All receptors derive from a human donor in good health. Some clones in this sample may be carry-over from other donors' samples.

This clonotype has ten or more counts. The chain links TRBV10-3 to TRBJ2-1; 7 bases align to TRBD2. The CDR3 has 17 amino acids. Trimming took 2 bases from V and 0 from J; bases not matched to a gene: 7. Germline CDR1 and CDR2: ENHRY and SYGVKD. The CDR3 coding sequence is TGTGCCATCAGTGAGCCTAGCGGCGTAAGCTCCTACAATGAGCAGTTCTTC. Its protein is CAISEPSGVSSYNEQFF.

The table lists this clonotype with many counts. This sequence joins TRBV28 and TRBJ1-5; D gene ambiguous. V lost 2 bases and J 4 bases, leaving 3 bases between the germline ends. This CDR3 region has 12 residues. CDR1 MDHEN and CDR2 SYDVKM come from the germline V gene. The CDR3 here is CASSLTNQPQHF. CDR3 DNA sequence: TGTGCCAGCAGTTTAACGAATCAGCCCCAGCATTTT.